This is a list of T cell receptor beta chains from one sample in a study of blood T cells in healthy people across ages. Via MiXCR, TCRdb re-called the 5' RACE reads, giving one row per CDR3 protein. The sample contains fewer than 1,000,000 distinct CDR3 sequences, 40% to 50% of which appear only once. Specimen: blood. The receptor set was obtained from a man aged 60-69 years in good health. The conserved cysteine and the conserved F or W are not part of the CDR3 here.

v_call: TRBV28; cdr3_aa: ASRKRTGAYEQF
v_call: TRBV12-3/TRBV12-4; cdr3_aa: ASRFGQGQETQY
v_call: TRBV27; cdr3_aa: ASSLSIAGSEKLF
v_call: TRBV5-6; cdr3_aa: ASRSSGGPYEQY
v_call: TRBV7-2; cdr3_aa: ASSLATSGRESQY
v_call: TRBV7-2; cdr3_aa: ASSPRDRGRGYT
v_call: TRBV5-1; cdr3_aa: ASSPPREGSYNEQF
v_call: TRBV4-3; cdr3_aa: ASSQVTEKLF
v_call: TRBV18; cdr3_aa: ASSPGTGNEQY
v_call: TRBV12-5; cdr3_aa: ASGSGTGRETQY
v_call: TRBV20-1; cdr3_aa: SATPDFSGEQY
v_call: TRBV5-6; cdr3_aa: ASATGIQETQY
v_call: TRBV29-1; cdr3_aa: SVEGGPDNSPLH
v_call: TRBV29-1; cdr3_aa: SVRSGVGGSCT
v_call: TRBV6-6; cdr3_aa: ASSTGQTDTQY
v_call: TRBV6-1; cdr3_aa: ATTLGGLATYNEQF
v_call: TRBV7-2; cdr3_aa: ASSSETPNTEAF
v_call: TRBV20-1; cdr3_aa: RAGSRTGGGRNTEAF
v_call: TRBV4-1; cdr3_aa: ASSQVGSGEWETQY
v_call: TRBV4-2; cdr3_aa: ASSRGTSGGTTKETQY
v_call: TRBV4-3; cdr3_aa: ASNQDQGRIYGYT
v_call: TRBV5-6; cdr3_aa: ASSSGPSGAKLF
v_call: TRBV5-1; cdr3_aa: ASSLEAGGLNQPQH
v_call: TRBV5-1; cdr3_aa: ASSPRDGDSRGETQY
v_call: TRBV7-2; cdr3_aa: ASSPSLGSQDTQY
v_call: TRBV10-3; cdr3_aa: AISTGPKSGEQY
v_call: TRBV29-1; cdr3_aa: GVETYNEQY
v_call: TRBV7-2; cdr3_aa: ASSSTTGVEQY
v_call: TRBV6-6; cdr3_aa: ASTQGVGTNTQY
v_call: TRBV4-1; cdr3_aa: ASSLAPGQSYEQY
v_call: TRBV5-1; cdr3_aa: ASSFSVPATYGYT
v_call: TRBV7-2; cdr3_aa: ATLLAGASETQY
v_call: TRBV3-1; cdr3_aa: ASSQRTGLTGYT
v_call: TRBV6-2/TRBV6-3; cdr3_aa: ASSYTNPGLAGWSPAYEQY
v_call: TRBV20-1; cdr3_aa: SARDDSGRGGQPQH
v_call: TRBV7-2; cdr3_aa: ASSASRGANVLT
v_call: TRBV20-1; cdr3_aa: SATVLTRRRPSYEQY
v_call: TRBV12-3/TRBV12-4; cdr3_aa: ASSFYSGSNQPQH
v_call: TRBV6-1; cdr3_aa: ASSGIGVEQY
v_call: TRBV5-1; cdr3_aa: ASSSRDGNSPLH
v_call: TRBV20-1; cdr3_aa: SARDWAPGAKEAQY
v_call: TRBV6-5; cdr3_aa: ASSYSGQGADEQY
v_call: TRBV5-6; cdr3_aa: ASSLSSGGISYEQY
v_call: TRBV15; cdr3_aa: ATSAVGHAANYGYT
v_call: TRBV20-1; cdr3_aa: SVLTGGSSYNSPLH
v_call: TRBV9; cdr3_aa: ASSPGDRASYEQY
v_call: TRBV4-3; cdr3_aa: ASSQGFRDFQETQY